This T cell receptor beta chain was identified in a study of T cells in Graves' hyperthyroidism and ophthalmopathy. Study-wide results and limits: It was a median about 6 months before onset that the model predicted ophthalmopathy.

The CDR3 covers 14 residues. Between the trimmed V and J ends, which lost 4 bases and 3 bases, there was a span of 16 bases. Germline lookup yields CDR1 GTSNPN and CDR2 SVGIG (reference sequence). Ophthalmopathy cases met thresholds of Clinical Activity Score at least 3, NOSPECS grade at least 4 and duration under 3 months. Amplified regions were TCR beta CDR3 sequences from RNA transcripts. The HTBI set primed first-round TCR CDR3 RT-PCR. TCRdb independently ran MiXCR on the multiplex PCR reads; one entry per CDR3 protein. This table has fewer than 650,000 distinct CDR3 sequences, about 15% appearing once. This clonotype occurred a few times. Its antigen is unidentified.

The sample was blood. This chain links TRBV30 with TRBJ2-7; D is undetermined. The clonotype originates from a woman aged 40 to 50 with Graves' ophthalmopathy. In DNA, the CDR3 is TGTGCCTGGAAACCCAGAACCCTTAGCTACGAGCAGTACTTC. Protein: CAWKPRTLSYEQYF. The full variable domain, completed using reference TRBV30 and TRBJ2-7, is SQTIHQWPATLVQPVGSPLSLECTVEGTSNPNLYWYRQAAGRGLQLLFYSVGIGQISSEVPQNLSASRPQDRQFILSSKKLLLSDSGFYLCAWKPRTLSYEQYFGPGTRLTVT.